This T cell receptor beta chain was identified in a study of long-term antiretroviral therapy in people with HIV. Samples were assayed with immunoSEQ v3.0 at survey level. The assay was immunoSEQ multiplex PCR, and TCRdb's table has in-frame clones only and misses some. Found here are about 34,000 clones, roughly 94% of them singletons; the top ten hold 3% to 4%. A word on this clone: Its antigen is still unknown.

The CDR3 is 15 residues long. From germline, CDR1 is SGHVS and CDR2 FNYEAQ. Deletions cut 0 bases from V and 3 bases from J, with 9 bases between. Overall study results and limits: Gathering of blood took place between the mid-2000s and the late 2010s, possibly under older ART regimens.

The sample in question was unsorted PBMCs, obtained 5 to 5.5 years after starting antiretroviral therapy. The chain employs TRBV7-6 and TRBJ1-3, with D possibly TRBD1 on 5 matching bases. This clonotype was obtained from a woman in her forties or fifties with HIV. CDR3 sequence: CASSLAQGGGNTIYF. For the CDR3, the DNA is TGTGCCAGCAGCTTAGCGCAGGGTGGTGGAAACACCATATATTTT.